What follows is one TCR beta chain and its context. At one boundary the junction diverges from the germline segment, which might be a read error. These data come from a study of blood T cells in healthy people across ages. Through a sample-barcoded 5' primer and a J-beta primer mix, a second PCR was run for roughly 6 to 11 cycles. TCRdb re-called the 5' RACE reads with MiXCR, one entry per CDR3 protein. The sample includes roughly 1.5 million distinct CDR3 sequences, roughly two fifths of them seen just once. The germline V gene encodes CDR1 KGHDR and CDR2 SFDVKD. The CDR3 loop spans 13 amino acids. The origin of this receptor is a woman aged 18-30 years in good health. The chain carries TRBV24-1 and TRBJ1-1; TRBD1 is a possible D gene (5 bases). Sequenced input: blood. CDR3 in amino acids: CATSVGVNIEAFF. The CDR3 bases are TGTGCCACCAGTGTGGGGGTGAACATTGAAGCTTTCTTT.